Included here is one T cell receptor (beta chain) sequence, with context. Antigen unknown. The sample holds other DNA sequences that translate to the same CDR3. This entry belongs to a study of immune evolution from preneoplasia to lung adenocarcinoma. General study points: Highest clonality occurred in KRAS-mutant, not EGFR-mutant or double wild-type, nodules. Clonality was highest in normal lung, lower in later-stage lesions apparently.

The assay was immunoSEQ multiplex PCR, and TCRdb's table has in-frame clones only and misses some. The sample lists about 9,500 clones; around 87% were seen once. Histologic diagnosis was independently verified by two lung pathologists. CDR3 length: 15 amino acids. Germline V gene sequence: CDR1 SGHTS, CDR2 YDEGEE. V shed 2 bases and J shed 1 base, with 7 bases lying between them. The sequenced sample was FFPE invasive lung adenocarcinoma tissue. The chain combines TRBV5-8 with TRBJ2-6; D is unresolved. The source is a person aged 65 to 79 with invasive lung adenocarcinoma. CDR3 coding DNA: TGTGCCAGCAGCTTAGAGATTTCTGGGGCCAACGTCCTGACTTTC. Translating gives CASSLEISGANVLTF.